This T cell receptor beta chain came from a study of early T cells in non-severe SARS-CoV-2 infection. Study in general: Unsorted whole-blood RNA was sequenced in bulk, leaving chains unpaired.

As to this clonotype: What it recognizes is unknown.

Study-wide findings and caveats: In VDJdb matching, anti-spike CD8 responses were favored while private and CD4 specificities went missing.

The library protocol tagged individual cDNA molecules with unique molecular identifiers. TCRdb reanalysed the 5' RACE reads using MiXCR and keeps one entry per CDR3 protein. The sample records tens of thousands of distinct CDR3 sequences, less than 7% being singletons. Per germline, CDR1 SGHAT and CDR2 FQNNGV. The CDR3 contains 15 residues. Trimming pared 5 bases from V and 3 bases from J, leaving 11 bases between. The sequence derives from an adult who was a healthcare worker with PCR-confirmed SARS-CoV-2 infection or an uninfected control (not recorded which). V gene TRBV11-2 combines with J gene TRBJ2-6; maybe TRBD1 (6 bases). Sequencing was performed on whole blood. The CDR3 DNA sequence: TGTGCCAGCAGCCCCCGGGACATTGGGGCCAACGTCCTGACTTTC. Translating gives CASSPRDIGANVLTF.